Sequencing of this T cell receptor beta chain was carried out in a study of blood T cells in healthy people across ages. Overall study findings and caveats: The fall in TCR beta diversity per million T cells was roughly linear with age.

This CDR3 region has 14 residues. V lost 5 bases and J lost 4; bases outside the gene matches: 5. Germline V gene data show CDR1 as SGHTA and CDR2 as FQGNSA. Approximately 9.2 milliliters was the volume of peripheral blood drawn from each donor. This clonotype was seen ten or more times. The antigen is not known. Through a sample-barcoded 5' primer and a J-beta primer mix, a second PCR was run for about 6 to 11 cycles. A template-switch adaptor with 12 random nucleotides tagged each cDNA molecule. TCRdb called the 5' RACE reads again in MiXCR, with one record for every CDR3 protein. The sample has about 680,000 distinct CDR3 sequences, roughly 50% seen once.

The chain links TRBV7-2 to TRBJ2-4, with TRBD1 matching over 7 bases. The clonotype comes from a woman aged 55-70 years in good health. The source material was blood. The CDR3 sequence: CASSPIRGKNIQYF. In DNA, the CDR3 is TGTGCCAGCAGCCCCATCAGGGGGAAAAACATTCAGTACTTC.